The next 27 T cell receptor beta chains were all read from a single sample in a study of blood T cell repertoires in COVID-19. Data came from immunoSEQ multiplex PCR; TCRdb stores just in-frame clones and leaves some out. Among some 160,000 clones, 80% were seen once, and the ten largest hold more than 4%. The sequencing sample was made of peripheral blood. The receptors originated from a woman aged 50 to 65 with acute or convalescent COVID-19.

This chain joins TRBV5-1 and TRBJ1-6; no clear D gene. This CDR3 contains 13 residues. Germline loops: CDR1 SGHRS, CDR2 YFSETQ. V was trimmed by 2 bases and J by 8 bases, leaving 8 bases between them. The CDR3 loop is CASSFVVDSPLHF. CDR3 coding DNA: TGCGCCAGCAGCTTTGTGGTAGATTCACCCCTCCACTTT.

The chain recombines TRBV29-1 with TRBJ1-2; D may be TRBD1 (6 bases). Germline assignment: CDR1 SQVTM and CDR2 ANQGSEA. The CDR3 runs to 14 residues. The ends were cut back, 6 bases at V and 4 bases at J, with 18 bases in the middle. CDR3 nucleotides: TGCAGCGTGCTGAATATGGGGACATCCTATGGCTACACCTTC. Protein sequence: CSVLNMGTSYGYTF.

V is TRBV2 and J is TRBJ1-2; D perhaps matches TRBD1 (6 bases). This CDR3 spans 15 amino acids. CDR1 is SNHLY and CDR2 is FYNNEI in the germline V gene. V was clipped by 3 bases and J by 1 base, with 12 bases between them. CDR3 bases: TGTGCCAGCAGTGAGATGACAGGAGTTAACTATGGCTACACCTTC. Residues: CASSEMTGVNYGYTF.

The rearrangement joins TRBV30 to TRBJ2-7, with D maybe TRBD2 (6 bases). Trimming took 6 bases from V and 1 from J, leaving 10 bases between them. The CDR3 loop spans 12 amino acids. Per germline, CDR1 GTSNPN and CDR2 SVGIG (reference sequence). CDR3 protein: CACAGPSYEQYF. The CDR3 DNA reads TGTGCCTGTGCGGGACCGTCCTACGAGCAGTACTTC.

This chain uses TRBV2 with TRBJ1-5, with D possibly being TRBD1 (6 bases). The CDR3 has 14 residues. V was shortened by 3 bases and J by 2 bases, with 8 bases between the two germline ends. Germline V CDR1 and CDR2: SNHLY, FYNNEI. CDR3 sequence (DNA): TGTGCCAGCAGTGAGGGGGCTGGCAATCAGCCCCAGCATTTT. Its protein product is CASSEGAGNQPQHF.

The chain combines TRBV19 with TRBJ2-7, with 9 bases matching TRBD2. Trimming cost V 7 bases and J 2 bases; bases outside gene matches: 6. CDR1 LNHDA and CDR2 SQIVND come from the germline V gene (reference sequence). The CDR3 has 14 amino acids. CDR3 in DNA: TGTGCCAGTATGACTAGCGGACGACCCTACGAGCAGTACTTC. Its protein is CASMTSGRPYEQYF.

The chain has TRBV11-2 and TRBJ2-1; TRBD2 matches 9 bases. Losses at the gene ends were 2 bases for V and 5 bases for J; bases not matched to a gene: 7. The CDR3 sequence is 16 residues long. Germline CDR1 and CDR2: SGHAT and FQNNGV. CDR3 in DNA: TGTGCCAGCAGCTTATTTCCTAGCGGGGTAAACAATGAGCAGTTCTTC. Protein product: CASSLFPSGVNNEQFF. Drawing the rest from reference TRBV11-2 and TRBJ2-1, the complete variable domain is EAGVAQSPRYKIIEKRQSVAFWCNPISGHATLYWYQQILGQGPKLLIQFQNNGVVDDSQLPKDRFSAERLKGVDSTLKIQPAKLEDSAVYLCASSLFPSGVNNEQFFGPGTRLTVL.

This sequence joins TRBV2 and TRBJ2-1; 10 nucleotides line up with TRBD1. Germline V gene data show CDR1 as SNHLY and CDR2 as FYNNEI. The CDR3 totals 15 residues. V shed 4 bases, J shed 6 bases, and the junction held 6 bases outside the gene matches. The chain's CDR3 is CASSVDGTGVNEQFF. CDR3 DNA sequence: TGTGCCAGCAGTGTAGATGGGACAGGGGTCAATGAGCAGTTCTTC.

V gene TRBV6-5 combines with J gene TRBJ1-5; D perhaps matches TRBD1 (5 bases). The V and J ends lost 6 bases and 9 bases respectively, with 21 bases between them. This CDR3 comprises 15 residues. CDR1 MNHEY and CDR2 SVGAGI come from the germline V gene. CDR3 sequence: CASSRTEGALGPQHF. The CDR3 DNA sequence: TGTGCCAGCAGCCGGACGGAAGGGGCCCTGGGGCCCCAGCATTTT.

The J gene is TRBJ2-7, the V gene TRBV10-3; a weak D match, TRBD1 (6 bases). Germline-derived CDR1 and CDR2 are ENHRY and SYGVKD. CDR3 length equals 14 residues. Between the trimmed V and J ends, which lost 0 bases and 6 bases, there was a span of 12 bases. The CDR3 region has the DNA TGTGCCATCAGTGAGTCGAATCAGGGGCTCGAGCAGTACTTC. Protein: CAISESNQGLEQYF.

The chain recombines TRBV7-2 with TRBJ2-2, with 7 nucleotides matching TRBD2. Trimming took 1 base from V and 4 from J; bases not matched to a gene: 0. In germline, CDR1 is SGHTA, CDR2 FQGNSA. The CDR3 runs 14 residues. The CDR3: CASSLGGSTGELFF. CDR3 nucleotide sequence: TGTGCCAGCAGCTTAGGCGGGAGCACCGGGGAGCTGTTTTTT.

The chain uses TRBV2 and TRBJ2-7; D remains ambiguous. Germline V lookup: CDR1 SNHLY, CDR2 FYNNEI. With 5 bases removed from V and 3 bases from J, the gap between germline ends came to 17 bases. CDR3 size: 15 residues. The CDR3 nucleotides read TGTGCCAGCAGTCCAGGCAGGCAGAAGATCTACGAGCAGTACTTC. Protein: CASSPGRQKIYEQYF.

This sequence joins TRBV19 and TRBJ2-7; 7 positions match TRBD1. From germline, CDR1 is LNHDA and CDR2 SQIVND (reference sequence). The V gene end was trimmed by 3 bases and the J gene end by 6 bases; junction bases not matched to a gene: 11. This CDR3 spans 15 amino acids. The CDR3 is CASSIRNRGIPEQYF. The CDR3 nucleotides are TGTGCCAGTAGTATCCGGAACAGGGGAATACCCGAGCAGTACTTC.

This chain connects TRBV5-3 to TRBJ1-1, with TRBD1 matching over 9 bases. TRBV5-3 is an ORF, and what it does is uncertain. The CDR3 runs 15 residues. Unmatched junction bases numbered 7, after V lost 4 bases and J lost 3 bases. CDR3 sequence: CARSPGQGQDTEAFF. The CDR3 DNA follows: TGTGCCAGAAGCCCGGGACAGGGTCAGGACACTGAAGCTTTCTTT.

The chain combines TRBV5-4 with TRBJ2-3; tentative D call: TRBD2 (6 bases). Trimming took off 4 bases at V and 0 bases at J, with 15 bases between the two ends. The germline V gene encodes CDR1 SGHNT and CDR2 YYREEE (reference sequence). This CDR3 comprises 16 residues. The CDR3 loop reads CASSDKGLASTDTQYF. The CDR3 coding sequence is TGTGCCAGCAGCGATAAGGGACTGGCAAGCACAGATACGCAGTATTTT.

The chain combines TRBV9 with TRBJ2-1; TRBD2 aligns across 11 bases. V gave up 1 base and J gave up 8 bases; unmatched junction bases: 5. CDR1 and CDR2 (germline): SGDLS, YYNGEE. This CDR3 region has 15 residues. This CDR3 reads CASSVLAGGLDEQFF. In nucleotides, the CDR3 is TGTGCCAGCAGCGTACTAGCGGGGGGTCTTGATGAGCAGTTCTTC.

V is TRBV29-1 and J is TRBJ2-7; TRBD1 aligns across 10 bases. After removal of 6 bases from V and 4 bases from J, the junction contained 6 bases not matched to a gene. Germline CDR1 and CDR2: SQVTM and ANQGSEA. The CDR3 consists of 13 residues. For the CDR3, the DNA is TGCAGCGTCAAGACAGGGGGCAAGTACGAGCAGTACTTC. Encoded protein: CSVKTGGKYEQYF.

V and J are TRBV7-2 and TRBJ1-6; maybe TRBD1 (5 bases). Germline V gives CDR1 SGHTA, CDR2 FQGNSA. The CDR3 runs to 16 residues. With 0 bases removed from V and 6 bases from J, the gap between germline ends came to 12 bases. The CDR3 loop is CASSLAGGALNSPLHF. The CDR3 nucleotides read TGTGCCAGCAGCTTAGCGGGAGGGGCCCTTAATTCACCCCTCCACTTT.

The rearrangement links TRBV18 to TRBJ2-2; unclear D gene. This CDR3 is built from 15 residues. V lost 5 bases and J 0 bases, leaving 10 bases between the germline ends. CDR1 and CDR2 from the germline V gene are KGHSH and LQKENI. CDR3 protein: CASSYDTPNTGELFF. Written as DNA, the CDR3 is TGTGCCAGCTCATACGATACACCGAACACCGGGGAGCTGTTTTTT.

This rearrangement joins TRBV7-2 to TRBJ2-7; 11 bases line up with TRBD2. Per germline, CDR1 SGHTA and CDR2 FQGNSA. Losses at the gene ends were 5 bases for V and 2 bases for J; bases not matched to a gene: 14. The CDR3 contains 18 residues. The CDR3 DNA is TGTGCCAGCAGCCCAAGAGGGCTAGCGGGGGGCACAACCTACGAGCAGTACTTC. Amino acids: CASSPRGLAGGTTYEQYF.

The rearrangement uses TRBV9 and TRBJ1-1; maybe TRBD1 (6 bases). In germline, CDR1 is SGDLS, CDR2 YYNGEE. The CDR3 has 14 residues. V was trimmed by 4 bases and J by 4 bases, leaving 14 bases between them. The CDR3, as DNA: TGTGCCAGCAGCCCCCGAATGGGGGCCACTGAAGCTTTCTTT. As protein: CASSPRMGATEAFF.

The chain combines TRBV28 with TRBJ1-5; TRBD1 matches at 11 bases. The CDR3 is 18 amino acids. Germline CDR1 and CDR2: MDHEN and SYDVKM. The V segment lost 6 bases and the J segment 5 bases; nucleotides outside the gene matches: 15. DNA of the CDR3: TGTGCCAGCAGGCACACCGGGACAGGGGGTAGAGGGGATCAGCCCCAGCATTTT. The encoded protein is CASRHTGTGGRGDQPQHF.

Here the CDR3 reads CASSPKYEQYF. The CDR3 DNA reads as TGTGCCAGCAGTCCCAAATACGAGCAGTACTTC. J is TRBJ2-7 and V is TRBV6-2 or TRBV6-3; D is undetermined. The CDR3 sequence is 11 residues long. The V end was cut by 5 bases, the J end by 4 bases, with 6 bases between. In germline, CDR1 is MNHEY, CDR2 SVGEGT.

The rearrangement uses TRBV9 and TRBJ2-1, with D possibly matching TRBD2 (5 bases). Germline V gene sequence: CDR1 SGDLS, CDR2 YYNGEE. This CDR3 has 12 residues. V dropped 0 bases and J dropped 10 bases, with 8 bases sitting between them. For the CDR3, the DNA is TGTGCCAGCAGCGTAGGGCGGAGGGAGCAGTTCTTC. Its protein is CASSVGRREQFF.

The genes are TRBV4-3 and TRBJ2-2; TRBD1 matches 11 bases. From germline, CDR1 is LGHNA and CDR2 YSLEER. Trimming took 0 bases from V and 6 from J; bases not matched to a gene: 6. The CDR3 runs 17 residues. The CDR3 protein is CASSQDRDRGYAGELFF. In nucleotides, the CDR3 is TGCGCCAGCAGCCAAGATAGGGACAGGGGGTATGCCGGGGAGCTGTTTTTT.

V is TRBV6-1 and J is TRBJ2-1; no clear D. Germline values: CDR1 MNHNS, CDR2 SASEGT. The CDR3 has 15 residues. V lost 1 base, J lost 3 bases, and 10 bases lay in between. The CDR3 DNA sequence: TGTGCCAGCAGTGAAGTAAGTGGCAGCTACAATGAGCAGTTCTTC. This sequence encodes CASSEVSGSYNEQFF.

This clone was detected a few times. The rearrangement uses TRBV19 and TRBJ1-2; 7 nucleotides match TRBD1. This CDR3 has 15 residues. Germline trimming cut 5 bases from V and 7 bases from J; bases unmatched to any gene: 13. Germline V gene sequence: CDR1 LNHDA, CDR2 SQIVND (reference sequence). The CDR3 DNA sequence: TGTGCCAGTAGTGCCATTGACAGGGATGGTGGTGGCTACACCTTC. Protein: CASSAIDRDGGGYTF.